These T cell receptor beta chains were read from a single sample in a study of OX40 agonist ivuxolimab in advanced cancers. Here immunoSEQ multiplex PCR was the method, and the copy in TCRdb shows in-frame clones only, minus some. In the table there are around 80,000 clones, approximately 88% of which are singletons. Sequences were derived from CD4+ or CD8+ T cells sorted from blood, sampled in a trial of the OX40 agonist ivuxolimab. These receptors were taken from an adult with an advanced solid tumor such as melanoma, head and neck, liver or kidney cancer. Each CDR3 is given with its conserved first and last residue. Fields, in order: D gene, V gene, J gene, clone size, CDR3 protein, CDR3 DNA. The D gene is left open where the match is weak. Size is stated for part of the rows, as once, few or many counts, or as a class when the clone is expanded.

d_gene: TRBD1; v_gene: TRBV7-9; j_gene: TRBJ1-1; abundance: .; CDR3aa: CASSLDGSGGMRTEAFF; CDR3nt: TGTGCCAGCAGCTTAGACGGGTCAGGGGGCATGAGGACTGAAGCTTTCTTT
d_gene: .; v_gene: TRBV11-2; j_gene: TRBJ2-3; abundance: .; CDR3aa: CASSPTRETKTDTQYF; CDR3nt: TGTGCCAGCAGCCCCACTCGCGAAACGAAAACAGATACGCAGTATTTT
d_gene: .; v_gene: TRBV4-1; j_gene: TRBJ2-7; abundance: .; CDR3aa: CASSQRSETKSTYEQYF; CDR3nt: TGCGCCAGCAGCCAAAGGAGCGAGACTAAGAGTACCTACGAGCAGTACTTC
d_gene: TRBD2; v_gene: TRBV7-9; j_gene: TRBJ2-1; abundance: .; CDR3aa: CASKRGGLDEQFF; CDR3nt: TGTGCCAGCAAGCGGGGGGGATTGGATGAGCAGTTCTTC
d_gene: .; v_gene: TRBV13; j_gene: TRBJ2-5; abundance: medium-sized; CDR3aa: CASSGDWQETQYF; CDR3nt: TGTGCCAGCAGCGGGGACTGGCAAGAGACCCAGTACTTC
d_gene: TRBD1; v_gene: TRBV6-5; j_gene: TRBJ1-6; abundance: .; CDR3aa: CASRQTGPNSPLHF; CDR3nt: TGTGCCAGCAGGCAGACAGGGCCTAATTCACCCCTCCACTTT
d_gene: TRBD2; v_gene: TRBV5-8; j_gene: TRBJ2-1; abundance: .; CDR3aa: CASRLLAGGPRDEQFF; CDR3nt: TGTGCCAGCAGATTACTAGCGGGAGGGCCAAGGGATGAGCAGTTCTTC
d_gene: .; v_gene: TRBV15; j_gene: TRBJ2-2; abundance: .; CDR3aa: CATSRVRGTGELFF; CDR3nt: TGTGCCACCAGCAGAGTTCGGGGGACCGGGGAGCTGTTTTTT
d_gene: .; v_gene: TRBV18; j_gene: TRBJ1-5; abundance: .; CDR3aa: CASSPGSNQPQHF; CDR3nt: TGTGCCAGCTCACCGGGAAGCAATCAGCCCCAGCATTTT
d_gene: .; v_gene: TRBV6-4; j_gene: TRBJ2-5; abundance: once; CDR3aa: CASSERTDGTQYF; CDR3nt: TGTGCCAGCAGTGAAAGGACCGACGGGACCCAGTACTTC
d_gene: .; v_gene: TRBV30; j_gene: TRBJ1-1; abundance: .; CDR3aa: CAWSYRAPVGAFF; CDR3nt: TGTGCCTGGAGCTACAGGGCCCCAGTAGGAGCTTTCTTT
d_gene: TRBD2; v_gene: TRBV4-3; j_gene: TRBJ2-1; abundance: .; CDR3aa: CASSQGPRLAEANEQFF; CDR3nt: TGCGCCAGCAGCCAAGGACCGCGACTAGCGGAGGCAAATGAGCAGTTCTTC
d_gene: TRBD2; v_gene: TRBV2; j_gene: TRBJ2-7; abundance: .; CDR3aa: CASGGRTSGYEQYF; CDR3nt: TGTGCCAGCGGGGGTCGGACTAGCGGGTACGAGCAGTACTTC
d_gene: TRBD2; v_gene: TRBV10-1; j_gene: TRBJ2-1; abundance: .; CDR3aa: CASSVTSGAIREQFF; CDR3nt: TGCGCCAGCAGTGTGACTAGCGGGGCGATACGTGAGCAGTTCTTC
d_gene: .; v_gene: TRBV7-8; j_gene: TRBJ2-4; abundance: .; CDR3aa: CASSLELGWENIQYF; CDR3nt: TGTGCCAGCAGCTTAGAGTTAGGGTGGGAAAACATTCAGTACTTC
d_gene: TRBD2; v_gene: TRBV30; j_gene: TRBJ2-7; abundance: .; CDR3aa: CAWSVRGGWSYEQYF; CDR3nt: TGTGCCTGGAGTGTACGGGGGGGCTGGTCCTACGAGCAGTACTTC
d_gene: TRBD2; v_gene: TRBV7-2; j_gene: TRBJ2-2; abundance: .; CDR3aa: CASSLLAVGAGELFF; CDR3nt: TGTGCCAGCAGCTTACTAGCGGTTGGGGCCGGGGAGCTGTTTTTT